This TCR beta chain was retrieved from a study of blood T cell repertoires in COVID-19. Study summary: Material from acute and convalescent COVID-19 was sourced from the United States, Italy and Spain.

Original processing notes: Reference gene primer amplification gave estimated nucleated cell counts. Profiled with immunoSEQ multiplex PCR; TCRdb holds only in-frame clones, not every one. The DNA was the basis for D and trimming; V, J and clone size are from that table. This sample has about 45,000 clones, with around 90% found just once. CDR1 is SGHRS, CDR2 YFSETQ, per germline. V shed 2 bases, J shed 4 bases, and the junction held 2 bases outside the gene matches. The CDR3 sequence is 15 residues long. The sample was peripheral blood. The V gene is TRBV5-1, the J gene TRBJ2-6, with 8 bases lining up with TRBD1. The clonotype comes from a human donor in a cohort sampled during active COVID-19. CDR3 sequence: CASSLQGDGANVLTF. CDR3 DNA: TGCGCCAGCAGCTTACAGGGGGACGGGGCCAACGTCCTGACTTTC.